Listed here are 25 T cell receptor beta chains from one sample, sequenced in a study of T and B cells in COVID-19 patients. BIOMED2 TRB-A/B primer pools were used in multiplex TRB PCR. TCRdb used MiXCR to reprocess the multiplex PCR reads, holding one entry per CDR3 protein. The table includes approximately 5,100 distinct CDR3 sequences, 25% to 30% detected once. TRB was amplified from about 260-540 ng of blood genomic DNA. Specimen: blood. The source of these receptors is a human donor with active COVID-19.

This clonotype was observed a few times. The chain employs TRBV5-6 and TRBJ1-4, with a tentative D call TRBD1 (5 bases). The V end was cut by 4 bases, the J end by 9 bases, with 13 bases between. Per the germline V gene, CDR1 is SGHDT and CDR2 is YYEEEE. The CDR3 runs 13 residues. The DNA of the CDR3 is TGTGCCAGCAGCCGCCGACCGGACAAAAAACTGTTTTTT. This encodes CASSRRPDKKLFF.

V and J are TRBV18 and TRBJ2-5; unclear D gene. Per germline, CDR1 KGHSH and CDR2 LQKENI. This CDR3 region has 12 residues. Trimming took off 7 bases at V and 0 bases at J, with 6 bases between the two ends. In nucleotides, the CDR3 is TGTGCCAGCTTTAGGTACCAAGAGACCCAGTACTTC. As protein: CASFRYQETQYF.

The CDR3, as DNA: TGCGCCAGCAGCTTGCATGGGACAGGGGGGGATACGCAGTATTTT. Protein: CASSLHGTGGDTQYF. This chain uses TRBV5-1 with TRBJ2-3, with 11 bases fitting TRBD1. Germline loops: CDR1 SGHRS, CDR2 YFSETQ. The ends lost 1 base at V and 6 bases at J; junction bases unmatched: 4. This CDR3 has 15 residues.

There are a few counts of this clonotype. The CDR3: CASSFPRDHSYNEQFF. CDR3 bases: TGTGCCAGCAGCTTCCCCCGGGACCACTCCTACAATGAGCAGTTCTTC. J is TRBJ2-1 and V is TRBV7-9; D tentatively fits TRBD1 or TRBD2 (5 bases each). The CDR3 has 16 residues. Trimming removed 3 bases from V and 0 bases from J, with 12 bases in between. Germline V lookup: CDR1 SEHNR, CDR2 FQNEAQ (reference sequence).

This clonotype qualifies as medium-sized. As DNA, the CDR3 is TGTGCCAGCAGCCCTCGGACGGTGGGGTACACCTTC. As protein: CASSPRTVGYTF. This rearrangement joins TRBV13 to TRBJ1-2; D gene uncertain. Trimming removed 5 bases at V and 11 bases at J, with 15 bases between. Germline V gene lookup returns CDR1 PRHDT and CDR2 FYEKMQ (reference sequence). CDR3 length: 12 amino acids.

By frequency in the sample, this clonotype is medium-sized. The chain couples TRBV19 to TRBJ2-1; 9 nucleotides agree with TRBD2. V trimming: 5 bases; J trimming: 8 bases; junction bases outside the gene matches: 10. Germline CDR1 reads LNHDA; CDR2 reads SQIVND (reference sequence). There are 15 residues in the CDR3. The CDR3 DNA reads as TGTGCCAGTAGTCCCCGACTAGCGGAGGGGGATGAGCAGTTCTTC. Translated, it gives CASSPRLAEGDEQFF.

This clonotype is categorized as medium-sized. This rearrangement joins TRBV6-5 to TRBJ2-6; TRBD1 is a possible D gene (5 bases). The V gene lost 0 bases and the J gene lost 4 bases, with 13 bases spanning the gap. The germline gives CDR1 MNHEY, CDR2 SVGAGI. CDR3 length equals 17 residues. The CDR3 is CASSYSPPGSGANVLTF. The CDR3 bases are TGTGCCAGCAGTTACTCCCCGCCAGGGTCAGGGGCCAACGTCCTGACTTTC.

The chain is built from TRBV20-1 and TRBJ1-3; TRBD1 might be the D (6 bases). Looked up from germline, CDR1 is DFQATT and CDR2 is SNEGSKA (reference sequence). This CDR3 is built from 16 residues. The V and J ends lost 0 bases and 2 bases respectively, with 14 bases between them. CDR3 DNA sequence: TGCAGTGCTAGAGATGAGAGAGGGGGGCCTGGAAACACCATATATTTT. This gives the protein CSARDERGGPGNTIYF.

A few counts support this clonotype. This chain links TRBV6-5 with TRBJ1-4, with TRBD1 identical over 8 bases. There are 15 residues in the CDR3. Trimming cost V 6 bases and J 7 bases; bases outside gene matches: 10. Germline assignment: CDR1 MNHEY and CDR2 SVGAGI. CDR3 protein: CASSIGQGYREKLFF. CDR3 DNA: TGTGCCAGCAGCATCGGACAGGGATACCGTGAAAAACTGTTTTTT.

A word on this clonotype: Just one base apart from a much larger clone, this may be a read error. The rearrangement joins TRBV15 to TRBJ2-1; D remains unclear. CDR3 size: 13 residues. Germline CDR1 LNHNV, CDR2 YYDKDF (reference sequence). The CDR3 spells CTTSTRRYNEQFF. Written as DNA, the CDR3 is TGTACCACCAGCACCCGAAGATACAATGAGCAGTTCTTC.

By share, this clonotype ranks as medium-sized. The chain carries TRBV19 and TRBJ1-4; D gene uncertain. V lost 5 bases and J lost 1, with 14 bases in between. The CDR3 covers 16 residues. Germline V gene data show CDR1 as LNHDA and CDR2 as SQIVND (reference sequence). In nucleotides, the CDR3 is TGTGCCAGTAGTCCGGCCGCGAGCGGAACTAATGAAAAACTGTTTTTT. Its translation: CASSPAASGTNEKLFF.

This clonotype was recorded a few times. The CDR3 sequence is CAWSVGSGENIQYF. CDR3 DNA: TGTGCCTGGAGTGTAGGATCCGGGGAAAACATTCAGTACTTC. The chain employs TRBV30 and TRBJ2-4; TRBD2 might be the D (5 bases). The germline V and J ends were trimmed by 0 bases and 5 bases, with 11 bases remaining between them. From germline, CDR1 is GTSNPN and CDR2 SVGIG (reference sequence). CDR3 length: 14 amino acids. The full variable domain, its missing parts supplied by reference TRBV30 and TRBJ2-4, is SQTIHQWPATLVQPVGSPLSLECTVEGTSNPNLYWYRQAAGRGLQLLFYSVGIGQISSEVPQNLSASRPQDRQFILSSKKLLLSDSGFYLCAWSVGSGENIQYFGAGTRLSVL.

This clonotype was seen a handful of times. The V call is TRBV5-4, the J call TRBJ2-7, with 10 nucleotides matching TRBD1. Germline lookup yields CDR1 SGHNT and CDR2 YYREEE (reference sequence). The V and J ends lost 2 bases and 1 base, in that order; junction bases with no gene match: 3. The CDR3 is made up of 15 amino acids. The CDR3 coding sequence is TGTGCCAGCAGCTTCGGACAGGGGGTGTCCTACGAGCAGTACTTC. Translated, it gives CASSFGQGVSYEQYF.

The rearrangement uses TRBV6-1 and TRBJ2-7, with D possibly called TRBD1 or TRBD2 (6 bases each). The CDR3 is made up of 13 amino acids. Trimming cost V 5 bases and J 2 bases, with 10 bases left between them. The germline gives CDR1 MNHNS, CDR2 SASEGT. CDR3 bases: TGTGCCAGCAGTTACGGGGGCACCTACGAGCAGTACTTC. Translated: CASSYGGTYEQYF.

The chain combines TRBV7-6 with TRBJ2-7, with D uncertain. Trimming took off 1 base at V and 0 bases at J, with 4 bases between the two ends. Germline CDR1 and CDR2: SGHVS and FNYEAQ. The CDR3 is 13 residues long. The CDR3 loop reads CASSLVLSYEQYF. The CDR3 coding sequence is TGTGCCAGCAGCTTAGTGCTCTCCTACGAGCAGTACTTC. Supplemented by reference TRBV7-6 and TRBJ2-7, the full variable domain reads GAGVSQSPRYKVTKRGQDVALRCDPISGHVSLYWYRQALGQGPEFLTYFNYEAQQDKSGLPNDRFSAERPEGSISTLTIQRTEQRDSAMYRCASSLVLSYEQYFGPGTRLTVT.

As for this clonotype: A much larger clonotype is one base distant, so this may be a read error. This chain links TRBV5-6 with TRBJ2-2, with a possible D match to TRBD1 (6 bases). CDR3 length: 16 residues. V lost 3 bases and J lost 9, with 21 bases in between. Germline CDR1 SGHDT, CDR2 YYEEEE. As DNA, the CDR3 is TGTGCCAGCAGCTCACAGGGCACGGAAAAGACCAGGGAGCTGTTTTTT. Amino acid sequence: CASSSQGTEKTRELFF.

By share, this clonotype ranks as medium-sized. V gene TRBV30 combines with J gene TRBJ1-6, with D possibly matching TRBD1 (5 bases). This CDR3 has 15 amino acids. The ends were cut back, 2 bases at V and 7 bases at J, with 15 bases in the middle. CDR1 and CDR2 from the germline V gene are GTSNPN and SVGIG (reference sequence). The DNA for the CDR3 is TGTGCCTGGAGTTGGAGGCAGGGTAGGAATTCACCCCTCCACTTT. It translates to CAWSWRQGRNSPLHF.

With regard to this clonotype: Since a much larger clone is just one base distant, this may be a read error. The V gene is TRBV19, the J gene TRBJ1-1; 7 positions match TRBD1. The V gene's germline CDR1 is LNHDA and CDR2 SQIVND (reference sequence). There are 14 residues in the CDR3. For the CDR3, the DNA is TGTGCCAGTGTAAGAGGGGGCCTGAACACTCAAGCTTTCTTT. Amino acid sequence: CASVRGGLNTQAFF.

The J gene is TRBJ2-3, the V gene TRBV5-1; maybe TRBD2 (5 bases). Germline V CDR1 and CDR2: SGHRS, YFSETQ. This CDR3 spans 16 amino acids. V was clipped by 4 bases and J by 0 bases, with 15 bases between them. Here the CDR3 DNA reads TGCGCCAGCAGCGTTGGCCTAGCAGCTAGCACAGATACGCAGTATTTT. Amino acid sequence: CASSVGLAASTDTQYF.

This clonotype was seen a handful of times. The J gene is TRBJ2-2, the V gene TRBV20-1; no clear D. Between the trimmed V and J ends, which lost 2 bases and 0 bases, there was a span of 7 bases. Per the germline V gene, CDR1 is DFQATT and CDR2 is SNEGSKA (reference sequence). CDR3 length equals 14 residues. Here the CDR3 DNA reads TGCAGTGCTAGACGATGGGCGAACACCGGGGAGCTGTTTTTT. Its protein product is CSARRWANTGELFF.

This clonotype was counted only a few times. This rearrangement joins TRBV7-2 to TRBJ2-3; D is tentatively TRBD1 or TRBD2 (6 bases each). The CDR3 consists of 17 residues. Trimming removed 3 bases from V and 0 bases from J, with 16 bases in between. CDR1 is SGHTA and CDR2 is FQGNSA in the germline V gene. The CDR3 DNA is TGTGCCAGCAGCTTGGGCCCGAGGGGGGCCAGCACAGATACGCAGTATTTT. Translation gives CASSLGPRGASTDTQYF.

This clonotype turned up a few times. The chain recombines TRBV20-1 with TRBJ1-4; maybe TRBD1 (5 bases). This CDR3 has 12 amino acids. The V gene's germline CDR1 is DFQATT and CDR2 SNEGSKA (reference sequence). The germline V and J ends were trimmed by 4 bases and 8 bases, with 11 bases remaining between them. CDR3 sequence reads: CSAKWGEEKLFF. The CDR3 nucleotides are TGCAGTGCTAAGTGGGGGGAGGAAAAACTGTTTTTT.

This clonotype is termed large (0.1 to 1%). The chain is built from TRBV12-3 or TRBV12-4 and TRBJ2-1; 12 nucleotides align to TRBD2. The CDR3 totals 17 residues. J lost 2 bases, V lost 4 bases, and 6 bases had no gene match. CDR3 protein: CASSSRTSGATYNEQFF. CDR3 coding DNA: TGTGCCAGCAGTTCCAGGACTAGCGGGGCGACCTACAATGAGCAGTTCTTC.

With respect to this clonotype: An end of the junction does not agree with germline; a read error may underlie this. The chain has TRBV5-1 and TRBJ2-1; 15 bases align to TRBD2. The CDR3 length is 16 residues. Germline CDR1 and CDR2: SGHRS and YFSETQ. The CDR3 spells CASSSGTSGGYNEQFF. The CDR3 DNA reads TGTGCCAGCAGCTCCGGGACTAGCGGGGGGTACAATGAGCAGTTCTTC.

The sample holds one count of this clonotype. The chain uses TRBV5-6 and TRBJ2-4; TRBD1 matches 11 bases. CDR1 and CDR2 from the germline V gene are SGHDT and YYEEEE. With V trimmed by 1 base and J by 2 bases, 11 bases remained unmatched. This CDR3 has 19 residues. The CDR3 sequence is CASSLRTGGAGLTKNIQYF. The CDR3 DNA follows: TGTGCCAGCAGCTTGAGGACAGGGGGCGCTGGATTAACCAAAAACATTCAGTACTTC.